This T cell receptor beta chain was found in a study of Graves' ophthalmopathy and Graves' hyperthyroidism (dated by TCRdb to the late 2010s). Notes on the research overall: Stable hyperthyroidism was defined as no progression to ophthalmopathy within 18 months of follow-up. The study used signatures of the TCR beta repertoire to tell Graves' ophthalmopathy apart from Graves' hyperthyroidism and to predict which patients would progress to ophthalmopathy. In total, 135 blood samples were TCR-sequenced: under 45 ophthalmopathy, 75 hyperthyroidism and approximately 17 hyperthyroidism-to-ophthalmopathy patients. To explore V-J signatures that distinguish ophthalmopathy from hyperthyroidism, a discovery set of about a hundred patients was enrolled, made up of over 40 with ophthalmopathy and 55 to 65 with stable hyperthyroidism. For independent validation, a separate cohort was made up of around 18 hyperthyroidism patients plus 17 patients who later progressed from hyperthyroidism to ophthalmopathy. T-cell repertoires of thyroid tissue and blood were compared in 5 or 6 hyperthyroidism patients. Following sampling, methimazole starting at 30 mg daily was administered to hyperthyroidism patients, and high-dose intravenous methylprednisolone was administered to ophthalmopathy patients.

TCR beta CDR3 regions were amplified from RNA transcripts for repertoire sequencing. The first round of RT-PCR was done with HTBI primers and the Qiagen OneStep RT-PCR kit, and was followed by a second round of multiplex PCR, then size selection and purification. Libraries were sequenced paired-end with 100 bp reads on an Illumina HiSeq2000. Processing in the source paper ran as follows. SOAPnuke was used for read processing, and reads with adapters, uncalled bases, a mean Phred below 15, or no exact constant-primer or identifier match were discarded. COPE v1.2.5 was used to merge high-quality paired reads. Unique nucleotide sequences were defined as clonotypes and aligned to IMGT TRB V, D and J references using MiTCR v1.1. The analysis was limited to V-J combinations with a frequency above 0.0001, which together covered about 99% of repertoires. For each V-J combination, a TCR clonal expansion and chaos score was defined as F50 clonal expansion divided by the chaos observed in the TCRdist matrix. Welch's t-statistics and random forest were used to reduce features to 13 V-J combinations, which were fed into a naive Bayes classifier. Thyroid-blood repertoire similarity was quantified with the Morisita-Horn index. TCRdb reprocessed the public reads (quality trimming at Q25 with fastp, clone calling with MiXCR) and kept in-frame beta chains. Every distinct CDR3 protein forms one entry, paired with its most common genes and DNA. The authors' filters were not applied to this entry. Present in this sample are approximately 1.2 million distinct CDR3 sequences, 35% to 40% of which were seen just once. More than 9.5% of the sample lies in the top ten.

The CDR3 adds up to 15 amino acids, both ends counted. CDR3 DNA is the only sequence kept; it has 45 bases, read in frame from the first base. V and J lose 0 bases and 7 bases, and a span of 15 bases separates them. The germline V gene encodes CDR1 SGHDN and CDR2 FVKESK. What the work shows at the level of the full study, not this receptor alone: Among expanded thyroid clonotypes with frequency above 0.001, most also showed up in blood, which suggests that blood repertoires may reflect the thyroid immune response. In validation, the model predicted ophthalmopathy progression with more than 70% sensitivity and roughly 72% specificity; some 13 predicted patients were CT-confirmed with GO in a median of 6.5 months. The 13-signature model separated ophthalmopathy from stable hyperthyroidism with 85% to 90% sensitivity and about 84% specificity in cross-validation, and 80%/75% in the test set. No statistical method was used to predetermine the sample size, and group allocation was not hidden from the investigators.

The hyperthyroidism patients were 18 to 65 years old and newly diagnosed, with a disease duration of less than 2 months. Patients with other autoimmune diseases, uncontrolled infections, pregnancy or lactation were excluded from the study. Clinical symptoms, serum thyroxine, TRAb, thyroid ultrasound and orbital computed tomography were used for diagnosis. Total RNA was extracted using Trizol reagent, and RNA quality was checked on an Agilent 2100 Bioanalyzer. Turning to this clonotype: What this receptor recognizes is not known. Given the absence of the conserved phenylalanine or tryptophan at the CDR3 end, a read error is likely.

The chain is assembled from TRBV14 and TRBJ2-5, with TRBD1 tentatively as D gene (6 bases match). The clonotype originates from an adult man with Graves' hyperthyroidism. The sequencing input was peripheral blood or thyroid tissue (not recorded which). The sequence in DNA is TGTGCCAGCAGCCAAGATAGGGGGAGCAAAGGGACCCAGTACCTC. Translated, this gives CASSQDRGSKGTQYL.